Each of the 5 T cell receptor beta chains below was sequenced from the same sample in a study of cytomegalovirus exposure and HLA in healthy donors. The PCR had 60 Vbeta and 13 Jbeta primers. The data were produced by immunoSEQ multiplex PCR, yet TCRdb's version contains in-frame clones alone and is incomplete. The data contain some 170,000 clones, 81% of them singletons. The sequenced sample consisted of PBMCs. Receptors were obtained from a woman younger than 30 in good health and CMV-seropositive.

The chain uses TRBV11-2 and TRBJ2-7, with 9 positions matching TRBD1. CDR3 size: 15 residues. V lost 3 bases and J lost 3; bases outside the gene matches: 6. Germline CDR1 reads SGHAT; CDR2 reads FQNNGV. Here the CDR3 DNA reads TGTGCCAGCAGCTTCCCGGGACAGGGCCACTACGAGCAGTACTTC. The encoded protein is CASSFPGQGHYEQYF.

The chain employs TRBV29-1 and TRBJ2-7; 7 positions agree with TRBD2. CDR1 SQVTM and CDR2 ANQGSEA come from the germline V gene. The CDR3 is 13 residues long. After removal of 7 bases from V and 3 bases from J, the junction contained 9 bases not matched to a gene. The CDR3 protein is CSAEMGGIYEQYF. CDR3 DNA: TGCAGCGCAGAAATGGGGGGGATCTACGAGCAGTACTTC.

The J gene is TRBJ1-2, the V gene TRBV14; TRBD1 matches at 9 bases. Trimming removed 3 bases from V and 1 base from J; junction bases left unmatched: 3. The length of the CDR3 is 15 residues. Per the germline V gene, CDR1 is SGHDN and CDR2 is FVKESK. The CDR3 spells CASSHPGQGNYGYTF. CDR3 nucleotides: TGTGCCAGCAGCCACCCGGGACAGGGTAACTATGGCTACACCTTC. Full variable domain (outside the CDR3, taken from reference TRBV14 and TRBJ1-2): EAGVTQFPSHSVIEKGQTVTLRCDPISGHDNLYWYRRVMGKEIKFLLHFVKESKQDESGMPNNRFLAERTGGTYSTLKVQPAELEDSGVYFCASSHPGQGNYGYTFGSGTRLTVV.

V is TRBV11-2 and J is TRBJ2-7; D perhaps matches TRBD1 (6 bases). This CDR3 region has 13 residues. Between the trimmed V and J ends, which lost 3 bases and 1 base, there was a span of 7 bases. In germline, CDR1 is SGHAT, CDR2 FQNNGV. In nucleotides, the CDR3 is TGTGCCAGCAGCTTCGGACAGTCCTACGAGCAGTACTTC. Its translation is CASSFGQSYEQYF.

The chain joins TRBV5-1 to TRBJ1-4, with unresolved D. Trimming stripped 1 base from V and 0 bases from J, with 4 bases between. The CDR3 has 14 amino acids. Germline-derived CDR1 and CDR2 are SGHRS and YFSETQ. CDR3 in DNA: TGCGCCAGCAGCTTGTTAGCAACTAATGAAAAACTGTTTTTT. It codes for CASSLLATNEKLFF.